This T cell receptor beta chain came from a study of blood T cell repertoires in COVID-19. Turning to the study itself: Whether acute or convalescent, the COVID-19 samples came from the United States, Italy and Spain. Sources were T cells, B-cell-depleted T cells, or PBMCs; the material itself was cDNA or gDNA.

This clone was seen more than once but under ten times. Authors' processing steps: Using reference gene primer amplification, nucleated cell counts were estimated. Using immunoSEQ multiplex PCR, the repertoire was profiled, and TCRdb retains in-frame clones only, with some absent. V and J calls and clone size come straight from that table; D and trimming were deduced from the DNA. The table has under 200,000 clones, around three quarters seen once. The CDR3 has 14 residues. The ends were cut back, 1 base at V and 1 base at J, with 9 bases in the middle. Germline assignment: CDR1 SGHKS and CDR2 YYEKEE (reference sequence).

This TCR was recovered from a man aged 60-69 years with active or convalescent COVID-19. The rearrangement joins TRBV5-5 to TRBJ2-7; a weak D match, TRBD2 (6 bases). Sequencing input: peripheral blood. The CDR3 coding sequence is TGTGCCAGCAGCTTGAGGGACTTATCCTACGAGCAGTACTTC. Its protein is CASSLRDLSYEQYF. Together with reference TRBV5-5 and TRBJ2-7, the CDR3 gives the full variable domain: DAGVTQSPTHLIKTRGQQVTLRCSPISGHKSVSWYQQVLGQGPQFIFQYYEKEERGRGNFPDRFSARQFPNYSSELNVNALLLGDSALYLCASSLRDLSYEQYFGPGTRLTVT.